Below, 9 T cell receptor beta chains from the same sample are listed, as sequenced in a study of blood T cell repertoires in COVID-19. Some clones are missing from TCRdb's copy, which holds only in-frame ones; the method was immunoSEQ multiplex PCR. Seen here are under 200,000 clones, approximately 87% observed once, and the top ten hold 0.78%. The sample consisted of peripheral blood. The receptors come from a woman in her seventies with acute or convalescent COVID-19.

The genes are TRBV7-2 and TRBJ2-3; TRBD2 aligns across 7 bases. The V and J ends lost 5 bases and 4 bases, in that order; junction bases with no gene match: 9. CDR1 SGHTA and CDR2 FQGNSA come from the germline V gene. This CDR3 is 15 amino acids long. This CDR3 is CASSPGGYGADTQYF. The DNA of the CDR3 is TGTGCCAGCAGCCCCGGGGGGTACGGGGCAGATACGCAGTATTTT.

Written as DNA, the CDR3 is TGTGCCAGCAGCATCCCTAAGGAGGTCCTCAACTATGGCTACACCTTC. This translates into CASSIPKEVLNYGYTF. The genes are TRBV21-1 and TRBJ1-2. TRBV21-1 constitutes a pseudogene. The CDR3 loop spans 16 amino acids.

This chain links TRBV28 with TRBJ2-7; the match to TRBD2 covers 9 bases. The CDR3 totals 17 residues. Germline trimming cut 1 base from V and 6 bases from J; bases unmatched to any gene: 13. The germline V gene has CDR1 MDHEN and CDR2 SYDVKM. The CDR3, as DNA: TGTGCCAGCAGTTTATCGGCGGGAGGGCCAGGTATTGGCGAGCAGTACTTC. It yields the protein CASSLSAGGPGIGEQYF.

The chain's CDR3 is CASSSDRANYGYTF. DNA of the CDR3: TGTGCCAGCAGTTCCGACAGGGCTAACTATGGCTACACCTTC. The J gene is TRBJ1-2, the V gene TRBV27, with TRBD1 matching over 7 bases. Looked up from germline, CDR1 is MNHEY and CDR2 is SMNVEV (reference sequence). This CDR3 comprises 14 residues. V shed 4 bases, J shed 0 bases, and the junction held 2 bases outside the gene matches.

The V call is TRBV4-2, the J call TRBJ1-2, with D possibly matching TRBD1 (6 bases). CDR3 size: 14 residues. Per the germline V gene, CDR1 is LGHNA and CDR2 is YNFKEQ. V was clipped by 1 base and J by 7 bases, with 13 bases between them. CDR3 in DNA: TGTGCCAGCAGCCAAGGGAGTACAGGGCTTGGCTACACCTTC. This translates into CASSQGSTGLGYTF.

V is TRBV11-3 and J is TRBJ2-3; 8 positions match TRBD1. V trimming: 4 bases; J trimming: 5 bases; junction bases outside the gene matches: 8. The CDR3 has 15 amino acids. CDR1 and CDR2 (germline): SGHNT, YENEEA. The CDR3 bases are TGTGCCAGCAGCTCGAGGACAGGGATGGGAGATACGCAGTATTTT. Protein: CASSSRTGMGDTQYF.

The V call is TRBV5-1, the J call TRBJ1-4, with D possibly matching TRBD1 (5 bases). Trimming left V 0 bases short and J 8 bases short, with 14 bases between. Per the germline V gene, CDR1 is SGHRS and CDR2 is YFSETQ. This CDR3 is 15 amino acids long. The CDR3 loop reads CASSLARRGSEKLFF. CDR3 DNA: TGCGCCAGCAGCTTGGCCCGACGGGGGAGCGAAAAACTGTTTTTT.

The rearrangement uses TRBV4-1 and TRBJ1-2, with D possibly matching TRBD1 (5 bases). The CDR3 is 15 residues long. Germline values: CDR1 MGHRA, CDR2 YSYEKL. Trimming pared 0 bases from V and 6 bases from J, leaving 14 bases between. The CDR3 is CASSQDWGRAHGYTF. For the CDR3, the DNA is TGCGCCAGCAGCCAAGACTGGGGCAGGGCACATGGCTACACCTTC.

The genes are TRBV5-6 and TRBJ1-1; TRBD1 matches at 7 bases. CDR1 and CDR2 (germline): SGHDT, YYEEEE. V was clipped by 5 bases and J by 0 bases; unmatched bases: 13. The CDR3 sequence is 17 residues long. The chain's CDR3 is CASRNQGQLFLNTEAFF. CDR3 nucleotides: TGTGCCAGCAGAAACCAGGGACAGCTCTTCTTGAACACTGAAGCTTTCTTT.